The next 21 T cell receptor beta chains were all read from a single sample in a study of blood T cell repertoires in COVID-19. TCRdb's table, derived via immunoSEQ multiplex PCR, lists solely in-frame clones and lacks some. The sample contains roughly 260,000 clones, 90% to 95% of which appear only once. The specimen sequenced was PBMCs or T cells enriched from blood (not recorded which). These TCRs come from a human donor in a cohort exposed to, infected with or recovered from COVID-19 (not recorded which). The donor label of this sample is uncertain.

The V gene is TRBV4-2, the J gene TRBJ2-3; 12 nucleotides line up with TRBD2. The CDR3 length is 17 residues. The junction had 5 bases not matched to a gene; V was cut back by 0 bases and J by 4 bases. Germline assignment: CDR1 LGHNA and CDR2 YNFKEQ. The CDR3 protein is CASSQDRASGGADTQYF. In DNA form, the CDR3 reads TGTGCCAGCAGCCAAGATCGGGCTAGCGGGGGGGCAGATACGCAGTATTTT.

This chain links TRBV11-2 with TRBJ1-1, with 8 bases lining up with TRBD1. J lost 4 bases, V lost 2 bases, and 9 bases had no gene match. This CDR3 is 16 amino acids long. Germline V CDR1 and CDR2: SGHAT, FQNNGV. The CDR3 DNA reads as TGTGCCAGCAGCTTAACCCTTGGACAGGGACGCACTGAAGCTTTCTTT. Amino acids: CASSLTLGQGRTEAFF.

This rearrangement joins TRBV27 to TRBJ2-1, with D perhaps TRBD1 (6 bases). Germline lookup yields CDR1 MNHEY and CDR2 SMNVEV (reference sequence). Trimming shortened V by 3 bases and J by 6 bases, and 12 bases separated the two germline ends. The length of the CDR3 is 14 residues. Here the CDR3 reads CASSLQGLGNEQFF. DNA of the CDR3: TGTGCCAGCAGTTTGCAGGGGCTAGGCAATGAGCAGTTCTTC.

This chain connects TRBV6-2 or TRBV6-3 to TRBJ1-1; the D gene is possibly TRBD1 (5 bases). V was cut by 2 bases and J by 3 bases, with 22 bases left in between. CDR3 size: 18 residues. In germline, CDR1 is MNHEY, CDR2 SVGEGT. The CDR3 here is CASSYPPKSRQSYTEAFF. As DNA, the CDR3 is TGTGCCAGCAGTTACCCACCCAAATCGAGACAGAGTTACACTGAAGCTTTCTTT.

This chain uses TRBV25-1 with TRBJ1-2; maybe TRBD1 (5 bases). This CDR3 is 17 amino acids long. Germline values: CDR1 MGHDK, CDR2 SYGVNS. Trimming removed 1 base from V and 2 bases from J, with 17 bases in between. CDR3 coding DNA: TGTGCCAGCAGTGAATTAATGACGTCGGGGGGGAACTATGGCTACACCTTC. Translating gives CASSELMTSGGNYGYTF.

The rearrangement links TRBV7-2 to TRBJ1-2; 9 bases align to TRBD1. J gave up 6 bases and V 3 bases, and 8 bases lay outside the gene matches. The CDR3 has 15 amino acids. Germline values: CDR1 SGHTA, CDR2 FQGNSA. In nucleotides, the CDR3 is TGTGCCAGCAGCTTCGGGGACAGGGTTACGCATGGCTACACCTTC. Protein sequence: CASSFGDRVTHGYTF.

This rearrangement joins TRBV18 to TRBJ2-7; D is ambiguous. The CDR3 runs to 13 residues. V lost 2 bases and J 3 bases, leaving 8 bases between the germline ends. In germline, CDR1 is KGHSH, CDR2 LQKENI. The CDR3, as DNA: TGTGCCAGCTCACCAGAGGCCTTCTACGAGCAGTACTTC. Protein: CASSPEAFYEQYF.

The V call is TRBV2, the J call TRBJ1-1, with a tentative D call TRBD1 (6 bases). Looked up from germline, CDR1 is SNHLY and CDR2 is FYNNEI. V was pared by 2 bases and J by 8 bases, with 12 bases between. CDR3 length: 13 amino acids. The CDR3 nucleotides are TGTGCCAGCAGTGAAATAGGGGGGGAAGAAGCTTTCTTT. The encoded protein is CASSEIGGEEAFF.

This clone has just one count. This chain joins TRBV9 and TRBJ2-7; TRBD1 is a possible D gene (6 bases). V was shortened by 0 bases and J by 6 bases, with 16 bases between the two germline ends. The CDR3 contains 15 residues. Germline V gene sequence: CDR1 SGDLS, CDR2 YYNGEE. CDR3 amino acids: CASSVGILQGTEQYF. DNA of the CDR3: TGTGCCAGCAGCGTAGGTATCTTACAGGGAACCGAGCAGTACTTC. The variable domain in full, completed from reference TRBV9 and TRBJ2-7, reads DSGVTQTPKHLITATGQRVTLRCSPRSGDLSVYWYQQSLDQGLQFLIQYYNGEERAKGNILERFSAQQFPDLHSELNLSSLELGDSALYFCASSVGILQGTEQYFGPGTRLTVT.

In this sample, this clone turned up once. The chain combines TRBV6-5 with TRBJ2-1, with 7 bases matching TRBD2. Germline CDR1 is MNHEY and CDR2 is SVGAGI. V was clipped by 5 bases and J by 5 bases; unmatched bases: 6. There are 14 residues in the CDR3. The CDR3 loop reads CASSSGTRHNEQFF. The CDR3 nucleotides read TGTGCCAGCAGTAGCGGGACTCGTCACAATGAGCAGTTCTTC.

The chain combines TRBV10-3 with TRBJ1-1, with D uncertain. The V end was cut by 0 bases, the J end by 5 bases, with 13 bases between. CDR3 size: 15 residues. Germline V gene data show CDR1 as ENHRY and CDR2 as SYGVKD. The CDR3 nucleotides are TGTGCCATCAGTGAGTCGGGAGGGTTGAGTACTGAAGCTTTCTTT. Residues: CAISESGGLSTEAFF.

The chain uses TRBV7-8 and TRBJ1-2; TRBD1 matches 7 bases. CDR1 and CDR2 (germline): SGHVS, FQNEAQ. CDR3 length equals 17 residues. Trimming took 5 bases from V and 8 from J; bases not matched to a gene: 20. CDR3 sequence: CASSLQDRMGAGRGYTF. The CDR3 bases are TGTGCCAGCAGCCTACAGGACAGGATGGGGGCGGGAAGGGGCTACACCTTC.

The V and J genes are TRBV7-9 and TRBJ2-3, with D tentatively TRBD1 (5 bases). Trimming removed 5 bases from V and 1 base from J, with 10 bases in between. This CDR3 region has 14 residues. CDR1 and CDR2 from the germline V gene are SEHNR and FQNEAQ (reference sequence). The CDR3 DNA is TGTGCCAGCAGCCCTGGACAACGCACAGATACGCAGTATTTT. Encoded protein: CASSPGQRTDTQYF.

This clone was detected once. V gene TRBV10-3 combines with J gene TRBJ1-5; TRBD1 is a possible D gene (6 bases). This CDR3 comprises 15 residues. CDR1 is ENHRY and CDR2 is SYGVKD in the germline V gene. V dropped 11 bases and J dropped 6 bases, with 23 bases sitting between them. The CDR3 region is CASAAAGAIGQPQHF. The CDR3, as DNA: TGTGCCTCCGCGGCGGCAGGGGCCATTGGTCAGCCCCAGCATTTT.

V and J are TRBV5-6 and TRBJ1-6; no firm D call. CDR3 length: 15 residues. The V gene lost 3 bases and the J gene lost 5 bases, with 12 bases spanning the gap. Germline assignment: CDR1 SGHDT and CDR2 YYEEEE. This chain's CDR3 is CASSSVGVDNSPLHF. DNA of the CDR3: TGTGCCAGCAGCTCGGTCGGGGTAGATAATTCACCCCTCCACTTT.

The chain carries TRBV7-3 and TRBJ2-7, with 9 bases matching TRBD1. The CDR3 length is 14 residues. Germline lookup yields CDR1 SGHTA and CDR2 FQGTGA. V was pared by 2 bases and J by 2 bases, with 1 base of the junction left unmatched. CDR3 nucleotide sequence: TGTGCCAGCAGCTTAGGGACAGGGACCTACGAGCAGTACTTC. Translated, it gives CASSLGTGTYEQYF.

The chain employs TRBV11-2 and TRBJ2-1, with TRBD2 matching over 7 bases. CDR1 is SGHAT, CDR2 FQNNGV, per germline. The J segment lost 3 bases and the V segment lost 4 bases, leaving 6 bases of the junction unmatched. There are 15 residues in the CDR3. CDR3 loop: CASSSAGPVYNEQFF. CDR3 in DNA: TGTGCCAGCAGCTCAGCGGGGCCCGTCTACAATGAGCAGTTCTTC.

The chain recombines TRBV7-8 with TRBJ1-1; the D gene is possibly TRBD1 (5 bases). Germline CDR1 reads SGHVS; CDR2 reads FQNEAQ. The CDR3 has 11 amino acids. V shed 5 bases and J shed 7 bases, with 8 bases lying between them. This CDR3 is CASSRQFEAFF. The CDR3 DNA reads as TGTGCCAGCAGCCGACAGTTTGAAGCTTTCTTT.

This rearrangement joins TRBV28 to TRBJ2-1; 11 positions agree with TRBD1. This CDR3 has 15 amino acids. CDR1 is MDHEN, CDR2 SYDVKM, per germline. V trimming: 7 bases; J trimming: 4 bases; junction bases outside the gene matches: 6. CDR3 DNA: TGTGCCAGCACCTTTGGACAGGGGGCGTACAATGAGCAGTTCTTC. Translated, it gives CASTFGQGAYNEQFF.

The chain joins TRBV4-2 to TRBJ1-4; tentative D call: TRBD1 (6 bases). V lost 4 bases and J 5 bases, leaving 20 bases between the germline ends. Germline lookup yields CDR1 LGHNA and CDR2 YNFKEQ. This CDR3 region has 17 residues. Written as DNA, the CDR3 is TGTGCCAGCAGCCCACTGTGTACGGGACATTTGAATGAAAAACTGTTTTTT. Translation: CASSPLCTGHLNEKLFF.

The count of this clone is one. The rearrangement uses TRBV4-1 and TRBJ1-1; D possibly corresponds to TRBD1 (6 bases). V was pared by 5 bases and J by 4 bases, with 14 bases between. Germline V lookup: CDR1 MGHRA, CDR2 YSYEKL. The CDR3 covers 14 residues. In DNA form, the CDR3 reads TGCGCCAGCAGCGACTGGGGGCAGGGCACTGAAGCTTTCTTT. Its translation: CASSDWGQGTEAFF.